A selection of T cell receptor beta chains follows, all from one sample in a study of graft-versus-host responses after intestinal transplantation. TCRdb's table, derived via immunoSEQ multiplex PCR, lists solely in-frame clones and lacks some. The sample yields about 88,000 clones, around 90% seen once. These receptors' antigens are unknown. The sample was unstimulated CD4+ T cells sorted from spleen or lymph node cells, taken before intestinal transplant. These receptors were collected from a human donor who received an intestinal transplant. Both conserved end residues are part of each CDR3. A D gene is named only where the DNA matches it firmly. Size is omitted from some rows. Given values are once, few, many or a class for expanded clones.

>TRBJ1-6|TRBV27|once|.
TGTGCCAGCAGTAACAACAGGGCCGCAAATTCACCCCTCCACTTT
CASSNNRAANSPLHF
>TRBJ2-7|TRBV4-1|.|.
TGCGCCAGCAGCCAAGATCTGCGGGGGCGCGAGCAGTACTTC
CASSQDLRGREQYF
>TRBJ2-3|TRBV7-8|.|TRBD2
TGTGCCAGCAGCTTACCCATGAGGCTAGCGGGAGTGGCGGATACGCAGTATTTT
CASSLPMRLAGVADTQYF
>TRBJ2-2|TRBV5-6|.|.
TGTGCCAGCAGCCGGATCCTCGGGGGTCCCGGGGAGCTGTTTTTT
CASSRILGGPGELFF
>TRBJ1-2|TRBV7-2|.|.
TGTGCCAGCAGCATTGACAGATTCTATGGCTACACCTTC
CASSIDRFYGYTF
>TRBJ2-5|TRBV27|.|.
TGTGCCAGCAGTTTAGCAAACGGGCCCCAAGAGACCCAGTACTTC
CASSLANGPQETQYF
>TRBJ1-5|TRBV27|.|.
TGTGCCAGCAGTTCTAATAGCAATCAGCCCCAGCATTTT
CASSSNSNQPQHF
>TRBJ2-7|TRBV4-2|once|TRBD2
TGTGCCAGCAGCCAAGGGCTAGCGGGGACACTCTCCTACGAGCAGTACTTC
CASSQGLAGTLSYEQYF
>TRBJ1-1|TRBV18|.|TRBD1
TGTGCCAGCTCAGGACAGGGTGGGACTGAAGCTTTCTTT
CASSGQGGTEAFF
>TRBJ1-5|TRBV19|.|.
TGTGCCAGTAGTAGTGCCGTGGGCAATCAGCCCCAGCATTTT
CASSSAVGNQPQHF
>TRBJ2-5|TRBV5-6|.|.
TGTGCCAGCAGCCATCAGGGGCGGAGGAGAGAGACCCAGTACTTC
CASSHQGRRRETQYF
>TRBJ2-2|TRBV21-1|.|.
TGTGCCAGTCGGCCGCGCATGAACACCGGGGAGCTGTTTTTT
CASRPRMNTGELFF
>TRBJ2-7|TRBV28|.|.
TGTGCCAGCAGTTTACAAGGATTTTCCTACGAGCAGTACTTC
CASSLQGFSYEQYF
>TRBJ2-5|TRBV6-6|.|TRBD1
TGTGCCAGCAGTTACAGACAGGGGGCAGGGACCCAGTACTTC
CASSYRQGAGTQYF
>TRBJ2-7|TRBV6-1|.|.
TGTGCCAGCATTGGTTTCTTGGAAGGGTACGAGCAGTACTTC
CASIGFLEGYEQYF
>TRBJ2-2|TRBV30|.|TRBD2
TGTGCCTGGAGTAGGGGACTAGCGGGAGTCACCGGGGAGCTGTTTTTT
CAWSRGLAGVTGELFF